The 27 T cell receptor beta chains given below trace back to one sample, sequenced in a study of cytomegalovirus exposure and HLA in healthy donors. The PCR was carried out with 60 Vbeta primers and 13 Jbeta primers. Repertoires were generated with immunoSEQ multiplex PCR, while TCRdb's copy carries only in-frame clones and drops some. The table lists approximately 170,000 clones, 85% of them singletons. Material for sequencing was PBMCs. All receptors derive from a boy between 2 and 10 years old in good health and CMV-seronegative.

V is TRBV30 and J is TRBJ2-1; tentative D call: TRBD2 (6 bases). The germline V gene has CDR1 GTSNPN and CDR2 SVGIG (reference sequence). CDR3 length: 16 amino acids. V shed 4 bases and J shed 6 bases, with 22 bases lying between them. DNA of the CDR3: TGTGCCTGGACCCCTGTTGGACGGGAGTTCTCCAATGAGCAGTTCTTC. Translating gives CAWTPVGREFSNEQFF.

This clone turned up a few times. The rearrangement joins TRBV10-1 to TRBJ1-4, with 8 bases that match TRBD1. Germline CDR1 WNHNN, CDR2 SYGVQD (reference sequence). CDR3 length: 15 amino acids. V was clipped by 6 bases and J by 6 bases; unmatched bases: 9. CDR3 protein: CASSQRTGFYEKLFF. The CDR3 nucleotides read TGCGCCAGCAGCCAGCGGACAGGGTTTTATGAAAAACTGTTTTTT.

This chain connects TRBV7-2 to TRBJ2-3, with D possibly matching TRBD2 (6 bases). In germline, CDR1 is SGHTA, CDR2 FQGNSA. Trimming removed 4 bases at V and 4 bases at J, with 21 bases between. The CDR3 has 17 amino acids. The CDR3 DNA follows: TGTGCCAGCAGCTCCCGGAGGGCCTCGGTTTCGGCAGATACGCAGTATTTT. Protein: CASSSRRASVSADTQYF.

V usage is TRBV5-6 and J usage is TRBJ2-2; D is perhaps TRBD2 (5 bases). V lost 0 bases and J lost 3, with 9 bases in between. Germline assignment: CDR1 SGHDT and CDR2 YYEEEE. This CDR3 has 15 amino acids. The DNA of the CDR3 is TGTGCCAGCAGCTTGGTGGGAGTATACACCGGGGAGCTGTTTTTT. Its protein is CASSLVGVYTGELFF.

The V call is TRBV7-3, the J call TRBJ2-1, with TRBD1 matching over 9 bases. This CDR3 has 14 residues. Trimming cost V 5 bases and J 8 bases; bases outside gene matches: 7. Germline CDR1 and CDR2: SGHTA and FQGTGA. In DNA, the CDR3 is TGTGCCAGCAGCCCCGGGACAGGGAACGATGAGCAGTTCTTC. This encodes CASSPGTGNDEQFF.

The V call is TRBV5-1, the J call TRBJ2-2, with D perhaps TRBD2 (5 bases). V lost 4 bases, J lost 1 base, and 8 bases lay in between. The CDR3 consists of 14 residues. Germline CDR1 and CDR2: SGHRS and YFSETQ. The CDR3 DNA follows: TGCGCCAGCAGCCATCGGGAGAACACCGGGGAGCTGTTTTTT. Its protein product is CASSHRENTGELFF.

This clone was seen once. The rearrangement joins TRBV9 to TRBJ1-1; 8 bases line up with TRBD1. The J segment lost 0 bases and the V segment lost 3 bases, leaving 4 bases of the junction unmatched. Per germline, CDR1 SGDLS and CDR2 YYNGEE. CDR3 size: 15 residues. Here the CDR3 DNA reads TGTGCCAGCAGCGGGACAGGGACCATGAACACTGAAGCTTTCTTT. Protein: CASSGTGTMNTEAFF.

There are a few counts of this clone. The chain couples TRBV5-1 to TRBJ2-2; no reliable D call. The CDR3 loop spans 14 amino acids. Per the germline V gene, CDR1 is SGHRS and CDR2 is YFSETQ. V lost 4 bases to trimming and J lost 6 bases, with 13 bases between them. The CDR3 coding sequence is TGCGCCAGCAGCCCGGTTCGCGCGTCCGGGGAGCTGTTTTTT. Translated: CASSPVRASGELFF.

Here the CDR3 reads CASSLPGTSTYEQYF. The DNA of the CDR3 is TGTGCCAGCAGTTTACCCGGGACATCTACCTACGAGCAGTACTTC. V gene TRBV28 combines with J gene TRBJ2-7, with a weak D call TRBD1 (6 bases). Germline V lookup: CDR1 MDHEN, CDR2 SYDVKM. Trimming left V 2 bases short and J 2 bases short, with 13 bases between. This CDR3 contains 15 residues. Full variable domain (outside the CDR3, taken from reference TRBV28 and TRBJ2-7): DVKVTQSSRYLVKRTGEKVFLECVQDMDHENMFWYRQDPGLGLRLIYFSYDVKMKEKGDIPEGYSVSREKKERFSLILESASTNQTSMYLCASSLPGTSTYEQYFGPGTRLTVT.

As regards this clone: The germline gene is not matched at one end of the junction; a read error may be the cause. The chain has TRBV4-1 and TRBJ2-7; 7 bases map to TRBD2. The CDR3 has 15 residues. Germline V lookup: CDR1 MGHRA, CDR2 YSYEKL. The CDR3 DNA reads TGCGCCAGCAGCCAAGCCCCTAGCGGTCCCTACGAGCAGTGCTTC. Translated, it gives CASSQAPSGPYEQCF.

The chain carries TRBV6-1 and TRBJ1-5; 8 bases fit TRBD1. The CDR3 is 15 residues long. Germline values: CDR1 MNHNS, CDR2 SASEGT. V shed 5 bases, J shed 1 base, and the junction held 4 bases outside the gene matches. This CDR3 is CASSSHRGSNQPQHF. The CDR3 region has the DNA TGTGCCAGCAGTTCGCACAGGGGGAGCAATCAGCCCCAGCATTTT.

The rearrangement joins TRBV2 to TRBJ1-2; D possibly corresponds to TRBD1 (5 bases). Germline-derived CDR1 and CDR2 are SNHLY and FYNNEI. This CDR3 contains 14 residues. V was shortened by 8 bases and J by 0 bases, with 13 bases between the two germline ends. For the CDR3, the DNA is TGTGCCAGCTGGGGGGGGGAGGCTAACTATGGCTACACCTTC. This gives the protein CASWGGEANYGYTF.

The rearrangement joins TRBV4-1 to TRBJ2-3; 10 nucleotides line up with TRBD2. Germline CDR1 and CDR2: MGHRA and YSYEKL. V lost 1 base, J lost 2 bases, and 9 bases stayed unmatched. The CDR3 length is 18 residues. The CDR3 region is CASSQGGILAGYTDTQYF. The CDR3 coding sequence is TGCGCCAGCAGCCAAGGAGGGATACTAGCGGGGTACACAGATACGCAGTATTTT.

The J gene is TRBJ2-1, the V gene TRBV5-1, with D maybe TRBD2 (6 bases). CDR3 length: 15 amino acids. With 0 bases removed from V and 0 bases from J, the gap between germline ends came to 7 bases. The germline V gene encodes CDR1 SGHRS and CDR2 YFSETQ. The CDR3 is CASSLGSGSYNEQFF. CDR3 nucleotide sequence: TGCGCCAGCAGCTTGGGTAGCGGCTCCTACAATGAGCAGTTCTTC.

The rearrangement joins TRBV4-1 to TRBJ1-4; D is possibly TRBD1 (5 bases). Germline CDR1 MGHRA, CDR2 YSYEKL. The ends were cut back, 4 bases at V and 0 bases at J, with 9 bases in the middle. The CDR3 contains 15 residues. The CDR3 sequence is CASSPGRATNEKLFF. CDR3 bases: TGCGCCAGCAGCCCAGGGAGGGCAACTAATGAAAAACTGTTTTTT.

The chain carries TRBV6-4 and TRBJ2-1; TRBD2 agrees at 11 bases. CDR3 length equals 16 residues. With V trimmed by 6 bases and J by 6 bases, 10 bases remained unmatched. Germline CDR1 and CDR2: MRHNA and SNTAGT. The CDR3 region is CASRPLAGDPVNEQFF. CDR3 DNA: TGTGCCAGCAGACCACTAGCGGGGGACCCTGTCAATGAGCAGTTCTTC.

V usage is TRBV5-6 and J usage is TRBJ1-1; tentative D call: TRBD1 (5 bases). The germline V gene has CDR1 SGHDT and CDR2 YYEEEE. The CDR3 contains 15 residues. V was shortened by 5 bases and J by 2 bases, with 16 bases between the two germline ends. The CDR3 here is CASSSGHNPNTEAFF. Here the CDR3 DNA reads TGTGCCAGCAGTTCAGGACACAATCCAAACACTGAAGCTTTCTTT.

The chain combines TRBV14 with TRBJ2-3, with D possibly being TRBD1 (6 bases). Germline V gene lookup returns CDR1 SGHDN and CDR2 FVKESK. This CDR3 has 17 amino acids. V was trimmed by 0 bases and J by 0 bases, leaving 13 bases between them. The CDR3 loop is CASSQDWTASSTDTQYF. CDR3 DNA sequence: TGTGCCAGCAGCCAAGATTGGACAGCGTCCAGCACAGATACGCAGTATTTT. Full variable domain (outside the CDR3, taken from reference TRBV14 and TRBJ2-3): EAGVTQFPSHSVIEKGQTVTLRCDPISGHDNLYWYRRVMGKEIKFLLHFVKESKQDESGMPNNRFLAERTGGTYSTLKVQPAELEDSGVYFCASSQDWTASSTDTQYFGPGTRLTVL.

The chain combines TRBV10-2 with TRBJ2-7, with 11 positions matching TRBD2. CDR3 length: 15 amino acids. Unmatched junction bases numbered 1, after V lost 1 base and J lost 2 bases. CDR1 and CDR2 from the germline V gene are WSHSY and SAAADI. CDR3 residues: CASSEFSGGAYEQYV. The CDR3 region has the DNA TGCGCCAGCAGTGAGTTTAGCGGGGGGGCCTACGAGCAGTACGTC.

This chain links TRBV6-6 with TRBJ2-1; the match to TRBD1 covers 8 bases. The germline gives CDR1 MNHNY, CDR2 SVGAGI (reference sequence). The trim removed 5 bases at V and 4 bases at J, leaving 7 bases unmatched. CDR3 length: 15 amino acids. Here the CDR3 reads CASSLTGEGYNEQFF. The CDR3 bases are TGTGCCAGCAGTCTGACAGGGGAAGGGTACAATGAGCAGTTCTTC.

The chain has TRBV6-7 and TRBJ2-7; tentatively, D is TRBD1 (5 bases). TRBV6-7 qualifies as an ORF whose function is uncertain. The CDR3 totals 14 residues. Trimming stripped 6 bases from V and 3 bases from J, with 15 bases between. CDR3 in DNA: TGTGCCAGCAGGCAATTGGACACTTACTACGAGCAGTACGTC. It specifies CASRQLDTYYEQYV.

The chain couples TRBV5-1 to TRBJ1-1; no reliable D call. V lost 5 bases and J lost 0, with 14 bases in between. The CDR3 runs to 15 residues. Germline V lookup: CDR1 SGHRS, CDR2 YFSETQ. The CDR3 sequence: CASSPIVIMNTEAFF. In nucleotides, the CDR3 is TGCGCCAGCAGTCCGATAGTAATTATGAACACTGAAGCTTTCTTT.

The rearrangement links TRBV6-1 to TRBJ2-5, with 7 positions matching TRBD2. This CDR3 has 14 amino acids. J gave up 5 bases and V 5 bases, and 8 bases lay outside the gene matches. Per the germline V gene, CDR1 is MNHNS and CDR2 is SASEGT. The CDR3 region is CASSSQTSRETQYF. The CDR3 nucleotides read TGTGCCAGCAGTTCTCAGACTAGCCGGGAGACCCAGTACTTC.

V is TRBV14 and J is TRBJ2-5, with unresolved D. The CDR3 is made up of 14 amino acids. With 3 bases removed from V and 7 bases from J, the gap between germline ends came to 15 bases. CDR1 is SGHDN, CDR2 FVKESK, per germline. Written as DNA, the CDR3 is TGTGCCAGCAGCCATTTATTCTCTGCAGGGACCCAGTACTTC. This sequence encodes CASSHLFSAGTQYF.

CDR3 DNA: TGTGCCAGCAGCGCCGAGGGCCTAAACTTCTACGAGCAGTACTTC. Its protein is CASSAEGLNFYEQYF. The chain couples TRBV21-1 to TRBJ2-7; the table's D call, TRBD2, has no DNA check behind it. TRBV21-1 is assigned pseudogene status. The CDR3 consists of 15 residues.

This chain joins TRBV7-9 and TRBJ2-5; D may be TRBD1 (5 bases). Germline lookup yields CDR1 SEHNR and CDR2 FQNEAQ (reference sequence). This CDR3 comprises 17 residues. The V end lost 1 base, the J end lost 1 base, and 16 bases lay between the germline ends. CDR3 protein: CASSLDLWGRPQETQYF. The CDR3 DNA reads as TGTGCCAGCAGCTTAGATTTATGGGGCAGACCCCAAGAGACCCAGTACTTC. The full variable domain, its missing parts supplied by reference TRBV7-9 and TRBJ2-5, is DTGVSQNPRHKITKRGQNVTFRCDPISEHNRLYWYRQTLGQGPEFLTYFQNEAQLEKSRLLSDRFSAERPKGSFSTLEIQRTEQGDSAMYLCASSLDLWGRPQETQYFGPGTRLLVL.

The CDR3 bases are TGTGCCAGCAGTGGCGGACTAGCGGGAGGGTACGAGCAGTACTTC. Translated, it gives CASSGGLAGGYEQYF. This sequence joins TRBV28 and TRBJ2-7; 15 bases are a match to TRBD2. Unmatched junction bases numbered 3, after V lost 5 bases and J lost 4 bases. This CDR3 is 15 amino acids long. Per germline, CDR1 MDHEN and CDR2 SYDVKM.